Following are 25 T cell receptor beta chains from one sample sequenced in a study of post-analysis software for immune sequencing data. General study results and limits: A few TRBV segments (TRBV5-6, TRBV5-1 and TRBV20-1 among them) occurred more frequently in patients than in controls.

Antigen specificity for these receptors is unknown. Prepared libraries of TCR beta cDNA carried unique molecular identifiers. TCRdb independently ran MiXCR on the PCR reads; one entry per CDR3 protein. This table holds roughly 700,000 distinct CDR3 sequences, roughly 27% found once. The sample consisted of blood. These receptors all stem from a girl aged 5-17 years with multiple sclerosis.

This clonotype was recorded a few times. The rearrangement links TRBV28 to TRBJ2-5; the D gene is possibly TRBD2 (6 bases). V lost 3 bases, J lost 1 base, and 9 bases lay in between. The CDR3 has 14 amino acids. Germline V lookup: CDR1 MDHEN, CDR2 SYDVKM. Here the CDR3 reads CASSFLGGQETQYF. CDR3 in DNA: TGTGCCAGCAGTTTCCTGGGGGGCCAAGAGACCCAGTACTTC.

This clonotype has only a few counts. The chain combines TRBV7-2 with TRBJ2-5; TRBD1 matches 8 bases. Germline-derived CDR1 and CDR2 are SGHTA and FQGNSA. V dropped 1 base and J dropped 5; count of bases not matched to a gene: 6. The CDR3 has 15 residues. The CDR3 sequence: CASSLGGQGPETQYF. The CDR3 nucleotides read TGTGCCAGCAGCTTAGGAGGACAGGGCCCTGAGACCCAGTACTTC.

V is TRBV20-1 and J is TRBJ2-3; perhaps TRBD1 as D (7 bases). CDR3 size: 16 residues. From germline, CDR1 is DFQATT and CDR2 SNEGSKA (reference sequence). The V end lost 4 bases, the J end lost 0 bases, and 17 bases lay between the germline ends. The CDR3, as DNA: TGCAGTGCTAAGGGGGCGGGACCCCTTAGCACAGATACGCAGTATTTT. It yields the protein CSAKGAGPLSTDTQYF.

The rearrangement links TRBV28 to TRBJ2-1, with TRBD1 matching over 9 bases. V lost 7 bases, J lost 6 bases, and 10 bases stayed unmatched. The CDR3 length is 15 residues. From germline, CDR1 is MDHEN and CDR2 SYDVKM. CDR3 amino acids: CASIGRTGDGNEQFF. CDR3 nucleotide sequence: TGTGCCAGCATCGGGCGGACAGGGGACGGCAATGAGCAGTTCTTC.

Notes on this clonotype: The junction differs from germline at one of its ends, possibly a read error. The chain carries TRBV28 and TRBJ1-2; 8 positions match TRBD1. This CDR3 comprises 14 residues. CDR1 and CDR2 from the germline V gene are MDHEN and SYDVKM. CDR3 bases: TGTGCCAGCGGTTTAGTTCCAGGGGGCACTGGCTACACCTTC. Translating it yields CASGLVPGGTGYTF.

This clonotype was counted a few times. The J gene is TRBJ1-1, the V gene TRBV11-2, with D unresolved. Trimming stripped 5 bases from V and 6 bases from J, with 16 bases between. CDR3 length: 14 residues. Per germline, CDR1 SGHAT and CDR2 FQNNGV. The CDR3 spells CASSRTLASPEAFF. CDR3 DNA: TGTGCCAGCAGCCGAACGCTGGCTAGCCCTGAAGCTTTCTTT.

This clonotype was picked up many times. This rearrangement joins TRBV29-1 to TRBJ2-1, with D possibly being TRBD1 or TRBD2 (7 bases each). Germline V gene sequence: CDR1 SQVTM, CDR2 ANQGSEA. The CDR3 totals 16 residues. The V end lost 6 bases, the J end lost 8 bases, and 26 bases lay between the germline ends. CDR3 in amino acids: CSVSPGGAGVIDEQFF. The CDR3 coding sequence is TGCAGCGTCTCCCCAGGGGGGGCAGGGGTAATAGATGAGCAGTTCTTC.

Ten or more counts support this clonotype. The V gene is TRBV20-1, the J gene TRBJ2-5; 7 bases match TRBD2. Losses at the gene ends were 6 bases for V and 5 bases for J; bases not matched to a gene: 12. The CDR3 totals 14 residues. In germline, CDR1 is DFQATT, CDR2 SNEGSKA (reference sequence). For the CDR3, the DNA is TGCAGTGCCAGTCCTAGCGGCCTACCTGAGACCCAGTACTTC. Protein: CSASPSGLPETQYF.

The V gene is TRBV20-1, the J gene TRBJ2-4, with D maybe TRBD1 (6 bases). The J call could be wrong; TRBJ2-7 is a better fit for the DNA end. The CDR3 extends over 14 amino acids. Per the germline V gene, CDR1 is DFQATT and CDR2 is SNEGSKA (reference sequence). The CDR3 spells CSALRGRGTYEQYF. CDR3 DNA sequence: TGCAGTGCCCTAAGGGGCAGGGGAACCTACGAGCAGTACTTC.

V and J are TRBV9 and TRBJ2-7; weak D call: TRBD2 (5 bases). The germline V gene encodes CDR1 SGDLS and CDR2 YYNGEE. V lost 0 bases to trimming and J lost 4 bases, with 23 bases between them. The length of the CDR3 is 18 residues. The CDR3, as DNA: TGTGCCAGCAGCGTAGGACCATCATCCGGGGTGGTTCCTTACGAGCAGTACTTC. Its translation is CASSVGPSSGVVPYEQYF.

This clonotype showed up just a few times. The chain combines TRBV7-9 with TRBJ2-1; D uncertain. Deletions cut 1 base from V and 14 bases from J, with 12 bases between. Germline CDR1 is SEHNR and CDR2 is FQNEAQ (reference sequence). This CDR3 has 12 residues. The DNA for the CDR3 is TGTGCCAGCAGCTTAGGGTTGGAAGAGGAGTTCTTC. Protein product: CASSLGLEEEFF.

Details on this clonotype: Possible read error: a much larger clone is one base away. V and J are TRBV6-5 and TRBJ2-3, with 7 bases lining up with TRBD2. Per germline, CDR1 MNHEY and CDR2 SVGAGI. V dropped 2 bases and J dropped 1; count of bases not matched to a gene: 0. This CDR3 has 14 residues. CDR3 in DNA: TGTGCCAGCAGTTACCGGGGGGGCACAGATACGCAGTATTTT. Its protein is CASSYRGGTDTQYF.

The chain recombines TRBV7-2 with TRBJ2-1; 9 bases agree with TRBD1. The J call could be wrong; TRBJ2-7 is a better fit for the DNA end. This CDR3 is built from 15 residues. The germline V gene encodes CDR1 SGHTA and CDR2 FQGNSA. CDR3 coding DNA: TGTGCCAGCAGCTTAGGGACAGGGGTTAACAATGAGCAGTACTTC. This translates into CASSLGTGVNNEQYF.

This clonotype showed up just a few times. The V gene is TRBV7-2, the J gene TRBJ1-2; D possibly corresponds to TRBD1 (5 bases). The V and J ends lost 0 bases and 2 bases respectively, with 13 bases between them. Germline CDR1 reads SGHTA; CDR2 reads FQGNSA. The CDR3 is made up of 16 amino acids. The CDR3 loop is CASSLAVSAGNYGYTF. CDR3 nucleotide sequence: TGTGCCAGCAGCTTAGCGGTATCGGCAGGGAACTATGGCTACACCTTC. Combining the CDR3 with reference TRBV7-2 and TRBJ1-2 gives the whole variable domain GAGVSQSPSNKVTEKGKDVELRCDPISGHTALYWYRQSLGQGLEFLIYFQGNSAPDKSGLPSDRFSAERTGGSVSTLTIQRTQQEDSAVYLCASSLAVSAGNYGYTFGSGTRLTVV.

The table lists this clonotype with a few counts. CDR3 sequence reads: CASSLDSPNYGYTF. For the CDR3, the DNA is TGTGCCAGCAGCTTAGACAGCCCTAACTATGGCTACACCTTC. The chain carries TRBV11-2 and TRBJ1-2; D ambiguous. Trimming removed 0 bases from V and 0 bases from J, with 5 bases in between. The CDR3 totals 14 residues. CDR1 and CDR2 from the germline V gene are SGHAT and FQNNGV.

This clonotype showed up just a few times. CDR3 bases: TGCAGTGCTAGAGGACCGGGGATAGATCTAAATGAGCAGTTCTTC. Its translation: CSARGPGIDLNEQFF. This chain connects TRBV20-1 to TRBJ2-1; weak D call: TRBD2 (5 bases). CDR3 size: 15 residues. Germline V gives CDR1 DFQATT, CDR2 SNEGSKA (reference sequence). The V and J ends lost 1 base and 7 bases respectively, with 17 bases between them.

This sequence joins TRBV7-8 and TRBJ2-7, with 13 nucleotides matching TRBD2. The CDR3 length is 19 residues. Per the germline V gene, CDR1 is SGHVS and CDR2 is FQNEAQ. With V trimmed by 5 bases and J by 7 bases, 20 bases remained unmatched. The CDR3, as DNA: TGTGCCAGCAGCCTCATCCACGCTACTAGCGGGAGGGCCGCAGGGGAGCAGTACTTC. Encoded protein: CASSLIHATSGRAAGEQYF.

The chain combines TRBV3-1 with TRBJ2-3; TRBD1 aligns across 9 bases. Germline V gives CDR1 LGHDT, CDR2 YNNKEL (reference sequence). V lost 7 bases and J lost 9; bases outside the gene matches: 8. This CDR3 contains 13 residues. CDR3 in amino acids: CASTITGGPTQYF. DNA of the CDR3: TGTGCCAGCACAATAACAGGGGGCCCAACGCAGTATTTT.

This clonotype was detected a few times. This sequence joins TRBV3-1 and TRBJ2-3; 11 nucleotides align to TRBD2. This CDR3 has 16 amino acids. Germline V gene data show CDR1 as LGHDT and CDR2 as YNNKEL (reference sequence). Germline trimming cut 5 bases from V and 3 bases from J; bases unmatched to any gene: 7. The chain's CDR3 is CASSARLAGRTDTQYF. DNA of the CDR3: TGTGCCAGCAGCGCACGACTAGCGGGGAGGACAGATACGCAGTATTTT.

The chain carries TRBV15 and TRBJ2-5; D is possibly TRBD1 (8 bases). Germline values: CDR1 LNHNV, CDR2 YYDKDF (reference sequence). There are 16 residues in the CDR3. V lost 3 bases to trimming and J lost 2 bases, with 16 bases between them. CDR3: CATSRRTGRAQETQYF. In DNA form, the CDR3 reads TGTGCCACCAGCAGGAGGACAGGGAGGGCGCAAGAGACCCAGTACTTC.

V is TRBV20-1 and J is TRBJ2-5; a weak D match, TRBD2 (5 bases). The DNA matches TRBJ2-7 better at its end, which makes the J call doubtful. CDR1 DFQATT and CDR2 SNEGSKA come from the germline V gene (reference sequence). CDR3 size: 15 residues. The DNA of the CDR3 is TGCAGTGCTAATTCGGGGAGCGGACCCAAGAACGAGCAGTACTTC. Translating gives CSANSGSGPKNEQYF.

V and J are TRBV6-1 and TRBJ2-7; no definite D call. The germline gives CDR1 MNHNS, CDR2 SASEGT. This CDR3 contains 10 residues. The germline V and J ends were trimmed by 1 base and 11 bases, with 6 bases remaining between them. This CDR3 reads CASSEGSKYF. DNA for the CDR3: TGTGCCAGCAGTGAAGGGTCGAAGTACTTC.

The chain recombines TRBV27 with TRBJ2-1, with unresolved D. Deletions cut 4 bases from V and 4 bases from J, with 8 bases between. Germline lookup yields CDR1 MNHEY and CDR2 SMNVEV (reference sequence). This CDR3 is 13 amino acids long. CDR3 sequence: CASSSAQYNEQFF. The CDR3, as DNA: TGTGCCAGCAGTTCGGCACAGTACAATGAGCAGTTCTTC.

This clonotype showed up just a few times. The rearrangement uses TRBV13 and TRBJ2-5, with D unresolved. CDR1 is PRHDT, CDR2 FYEKMQ, per germline (reference sequence). V lost 0 bases and J lost 5, with 7 bases in between. CDR3 size: 13 residues. The DNA for the CDR3 is TGTGCCAGCAGCTTAGGTGACCGGGAGACCCAGTACTTC. Its translation is CASSLGDRETQYF.

This chain's CDR3 is CATSRDQFSETQYF. CDR3 DNA sequence: TGTGCCACCAGCAGAGATCAATTTTCAGAGACCCAGTACTTC. The V and J genes are TRBV15 and TRBJ2-5, with no clear D. Germline V lookup: CDR1 LNHNV, CDR2 YYDKDF (reference sequence). The CDR3 contains 14 residues. The V gene lost 0 bases and the J gene lost 4 bases, with 9 bases spanning the gap.